These 12 T cell receptor beta chains were sequenced from one sample in a study of shared clonotypes between healthy human individuals. Profiling relied on immunoSEQ multiplex PCR, and the TCRdb table lists in-frame clones only, not all of them. This sample has 950,000 to 1,300,000 clones, with around four fifths found just once. The material sequenced was memory CD4+ T cells sorted from blood. Subset in this sample: CD45RA-negative fraction. The source of these receptors is a man aged 18-30 years in good health.

The chain joins TRBV11-3 to TRBJ2-2, with D perhaps matching TRBD2 (6 bases). Germline assignment: CDR1 SGHNT and CDR2 YENEEA. Deletions cut 1 base from V and 6 bases from J, with 15 bases between. This CDR3 comprises 16 residues. DNA of the CDR3: TGTGCCAGCAGCTTAGGAGTATTGGCTAGCGCCGGGGAGCTGTTTTTT. Encoded protein: CASSLGVLASAGELFF.

In the case of this clone: A read error is the likely source, as a far larger clone sits one nucleotide away. The chain uses TRBV7-2 and TRBJ2-7; no firm D call. The CDR3 totals 12 residues. The V end was cut by 1 base, the J end by 3 bases, with 4 bases between. CDR1 and CDR2 (germline): SGHTA, FQGNSA. Here the CDR3 DNA reads TGTGCCAGCAGCTTAGTAGGCTACGAGCAGTACTTC. Translation: CASSLVGYEQYF.

In this sample, this clone turned up a few times. Other DNA sequences from this sample encode an identical CDR3 as well. J is TRBJ2-7 and V is TRBV7-8, with D perhaps TRBD1 (6 bases). The V gene lost 2 bases and the J gene lost 2 bases, with 10 bases spanning the gap. CDR1 and CDR2 (germline): SGHVS, FQNEAQ. The CDR3 sequence is 14 residues long. CDR3 loop: CASSLRDKAYEQYF. The CDR3 DNA sequence: TGTGCCAGCAGCTTAAGGGACAAAGCCTACGAGCAGTACTTC.

Comments on this clone: Other DNA sequences in the same sample also yield this CDR3. V and J are TRBV27 and TRBJ1-1; 9 bases line up with TRBD1. Germline-derived CDR1 and CDR2 are MNHEY and SMNVEV (reference sequence). V shed 4 bases, J shed 4 bases, and the junction held 4 bases outside the gene matches. This CDR3 spans 14 amino acids. CDR3 DNA sequence: TGTGCCAGCAGTTCAGGACAGGGGAGCACTGAAGCTTTCTTT. Translating gives CASSSGQGSTEAFF.

J is TRBJ1-2 and V is TRBV6-6; 8 bases are a match to TRBD1. This CDR3 has 13 amino acids. Germline values: CDR1 MNHNY, CDR2 SVGAGI (reference sequence). V gave up 6 bases and J gave up 7 bases; unmatched junction bases: 7. CDR3 residues: CASSEDRDPGYTF. Written as DNA, the CDR3 is TGTGCCAGCAGCGAGGACAGGGATCCTGGCTACACCTTC.

The chain has TRBV6-6 and TRBJ1-1, with a tentative D call TRBD1 (5 bases). The CDR3 contains 11 residues. Germline-derived CDR1 and CDR2 are MNHNY and SVGAGI (reference sequence). V was shortened by 6 bases and J by 6 bases, with 8 bases between the two germline ends. CDR3 sequence reads: CASSRGSEAFF. The CDR3 DNA reads TGTGCCAGCAGCCGGGGGTCTGAAGCTTTCTTT.

As to this clone: This sequence may be a read error, since a much larger clone differs from it by one base. The same CDR3 arises from other DNA sequences in this sample as well. The CDR3 bases are TGTGCCAGCAGCGTAGGACAGGATAGCAATCAGCCCCAGCATTTT. This gives the protein CASSVGQDSNQPQHF. This chain joins TRBV9 and TRBJ1-5, with D possibly being TRBD1 (6 bases). The germline CDR1 and CDR2 sequences are SGDLS and YYNGEE. Trimming removed 0 bases from V and 0 bases from J, with 7 bases in between. The CDR3 totals 15 residues.

V usage is TRBV18 and J usage is TRBJ2-7; 8 nucleotides agree with TRBD1. From germline, CDR1 is KGHSH and CDR2 LQKENI. The V gene end was trimmed by 6 bases and the J gene end by 4 bases; junction bases not matched to a gene: 17. There are 17 residues in the CDR3. DNA of the CDR3: TGTGCCAGCTCGACATTTACCCTAGGGACAGGTGATTACGAGCAGTACTTC. Its protein product is CASSTFTLGTGDYEQYF.

CDR3 region: CASSFGSEQFF. Here the CDR3 DNA reads TGCGCCAGCAGCTTTGGCAGTGAGCAGTTCTTC. V gene TRBV5-1 combines with J gene TRBJ2-1; D call uncertain. CDR3 length: 11 residues. Germline V gene data show CDR1 as SGHRS and CDR2 as YFSETQ. Trimming stripped 2 bases from V and 9 bases from J, with 6 bases between.

The chain uses TRBV20-1 and TRBJ1-4; D is unclear. The germline V and J ends were trimmed by 5 bases and 7 bases, with 8 bases remaining between them. This CDR3 region has 11 residues. In germline, CDR1 is DFQATT, CDR2 SNEGSKA (reference sequence). The CDR3 region has the DNA TGCAGTGCTGCGGGGTTTGAAAAACTGTTTTTT. Translating it yields CSAAGFEKLFF.

This chain uses TRBV19 with TRBJ1-5; 7 bases line up with TRBD1. The CDR3 loop spans 15 amino acids. V shed 3 bases and J 2 bases; nucleotides not matched to a gene: 4. From germline, CDR1 is LNHDA and CDR2 SQIVND (reference sequence). CDR3 in amino acids: CASSMSGQGNQPQHF. For the CDR3, the DNA is TGTGCCAGTAGTATGTCAGGACAGGGCAATCAGCCCCAGCATTTT.

The chain carries TRBV27 and TRBJ2-7, with TRBD1 matching 7 bases. The germline V gene has CDR1 MNHEY and CDR2 SMNVEV (reference sequence). Trimming took 5 bases from V and 2 from J; bases not matched to a gene: 6. This CDR3 is 14 amino acids long. CDR3 DNA: TGTGCCAGCAGTCTTACTACAGGGGCCTACGAGCAGTACTTC. This codes for CASSLTTGAYEQYF.